The 10 T cell receptor beta chains in this list originate from one sample, sequenced in a study of blood T cell repertoires in COVID-19. Produced via immunoSEQ multiplex PCR; TCRdb's table is partial and in-frame only. There are around 100,000 clones in the sample; over 85% occur only once, and under 20% lies in the top ten. Specimen: peripheral blood. These receptors were taken from a woman of 80 years or more in a cohort sampled during active COVID-19.

The chain links TRBV28 to TRBJ1-1, with TRBD1 matching 8 bases. With V trimmed by 3 bases and J by 2 bases, 14 bases remained unmatched. The germline V gene encodes CDR1 MDHEN and CDR2 SYDVKM. This CDR3 spans 18 amino acids. The CDR3 nucleotides read TGTGCCAGCAGTTTTCTGGCCCTAGGACAGGGATCCAACACTGAAGCTTTCTTT. It is translated as CASSFLALGQGSNTEAFF.

This clone is a singleton in its sample. The chain couples TRBV5-5 to TRBJ2-4, with a possible D match to TRBD2 (6 bases). The V gene's germline CDR1 is SGHKS and CDR2 YYEKEE (reference sequence). This CDR3 spans 18 amino acids. V lost 1 base to trimming and J lost 1 base, with 18 bases between them. The chain's CDR3 is CASSLQVGVRGAKNIQYF. The CDR3 region has the DNA TGTGCCAGCAGCTTGCAAGTCGGGGTCCGGGGGGCCAAAAACATTCAGTACTTC. Full variable domain (missing parts from reference TRBV5-5 and TRBJ2-4): DAGVTQSPTHLIKTRGQQVTLRCSPISGHKSVSWYQQVLGQGPQFIFQYYEKEERGRGNFPDRFSARQFPNYSSELNVNALLLGDSALYLCASSLQVGVRGAKNIQYFGAGTRLSVL.

The rearrangement uses TRBV5-1 and TRBJ1-1; D is uncertain. This CDR3 contains 15 residues. Looked up from germline, CDR1 is SGHRS and CDR2 is YFSETQ. V was clipped by 0 bases and J by 6 bases, with 15 bases between them. The CDR3 DNA reads TGCGCCAGCAGCTTGGATCGGGTCTATGGCTCTGAAGCTTTCTTT. It encodes CASSLDRVYGSEAFF.

This clone has only one observation. The V call is TRBV21-1, the J call TRBJ2-1; the table's D call, TRBD1, has no DNA check behind it. TRBV21-1 is recorded as a pseudogene. The CDR3 contains 14 residues. CDR3 sequence (DNA): TGTGCCAGCAGCCCTACCCGGGACAGGGAGGAGCAGTTCTTC. Translation gives CASSPTRDREEQFF.

The chain employs TRBV30 and TRBJ1-3; no reliable D call. Germline loops: CDR1 GTSNPN, CDR2 SVGIG (reference sequence). This CDR3 has 15 amino acids. V lost 0 bases and J lost 4, with 13 bases in between. Written as DNA, the CDR3 is TGTGCCTGGAGTGTAGATCTGTTGGCCGGAAACACCATATATTTT. Translation: CAWSVDLLAGNTIYF.

This clone was picked up one time. V gene TRBV6-4 combines with J gene TRBJ2-7; 8 nucleotides agree with TRBD2. CDR1 MRHNA and CDR2 SNTAGT come from the germline V gene. The J segment lost 2 bases and the V segment lost 2 bases, leaving 14 bases of the junction unmatched. The CDR3 is made up of 18 amino acids. This CDR3 is CASSDPRLAPGGAYEQYF. CDR3 DNA sequence: TGTGCCAGCAGTGACCCGCGACTAGCCCCCGGGGGGGCCTACGAGCAGTACTTC.

The J gene is TRBJ1-2, the V gene TRBV29-1, with 7 positions matching TRBD1. The V gene end was trimmed by 7 bases and the J gene end by 3 bases; junction bases not matched to a gene: 14. Germline lookup yields CDR1 SQVTM and CDR2 ANQGSEA. The CDR3 has 15 residues. The CDR3 reads CSGTDRVNGHYGYTF. CDR3 in DNA: TGCAGCGGCACCGACAGGGTAAATGGACACTATGGCTACACCTTC.

This clone occurred once. The chain is built from TRBV12-3 or TRBV12-4 and TRBJ2-5, with a weak D call TRBD2 (5 bases). Trimming pared 8 bases from V and 4 bases from J, leaving 14 bases between. This CDR3 comprises 13 residues. The CDR3 DNA sequence: TGTGCCAGCGGAGGTGGCCTAGGAGAGACCCAGTACTTC. Protein product: CASGGGLGETQYF.

The CDR3 loop is CASSRSRTSSKNIQYF. The CDR3, as DNA: TGCGCCAGCAGTCGTAGTAGAACTTCCTCCAAAAACATTCAGTACTTC. The chain carries TRBV23-1 and TRBJ2-4; D remains unclear. TRBV23-1 is known as an ORF, though its function is uncertain. The length of the CDR3 is 16 residues. The V gene lost 4 bases and the J gene lost 2 bases, with 15 bases spanning the gap.

The J gene is TRBJ2-7, the V gene TRBV5-1; 9 nucleotides agree with TRBD1. The CDR3 runs 14 residues. The V gene end was trimmed by 4 bases and the J gene end by 5 bases; junction bases not matched to a gene: 7. Germline V gene lookup returns CDR1 SGHRS and CDR2 YFSETQ. CDR3 amino acids: CASSQGQGWDEQYF. The CDR3 nucleotides read TGCGCCAGCAGCCAGGGACAGGGTTGGGACGAGCAGTACTTC. Combining the CDR3 with reference TRBV5-1 and TRBJ2-7 gives the whole variable domain KAGVTQTPRYLIKTRGQQVTLSCSPISGHRSVSWYQQTPGQGLQFLFEYFSETQRNKGNFPGRFSGRQFSNSRSEMNVSTLELGDSALYLCASSQGQGWDEQYFGPGTRLTVT.